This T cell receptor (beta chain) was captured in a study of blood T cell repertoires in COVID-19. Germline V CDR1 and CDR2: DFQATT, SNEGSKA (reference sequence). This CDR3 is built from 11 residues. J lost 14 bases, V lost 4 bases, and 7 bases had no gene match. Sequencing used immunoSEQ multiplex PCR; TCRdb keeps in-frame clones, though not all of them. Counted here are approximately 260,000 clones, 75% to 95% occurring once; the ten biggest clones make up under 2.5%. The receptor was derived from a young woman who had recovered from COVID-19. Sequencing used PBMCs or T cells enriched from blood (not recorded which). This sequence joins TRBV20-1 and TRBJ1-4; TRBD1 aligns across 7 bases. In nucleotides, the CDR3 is TGCAGTGCTATAGATCGGACAGGCCTGTTTTTT. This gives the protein CSAIDRTGLFF.